This T cell receptor (beta chain) was captured in a study of blood T cell repertoires in COVID-19. Study as a whole: Italy, Spain and the United States were the sources of the convalescent and acute COVID-19 samples. From T cells, B-cell-depleted T cells, or PBMCs came the material, which was cDNA or gDNA.

Germline V lookup: CDR1 MNHEY, CDR2 SVGAGI. The CDR3 spans 14 residues. V dropped 5 bases and J dropped 4; count of bases not matched to a gene: 4. Per the original data handling: The authors estimated nucleated cell counts from reference gene primer amplification. TCRdb's copy holds only in-frame clones and misses some; the assay was immunoSEQ multiplex PCR. D and trimming come from the DNA, and the V and J calls and clone size come from that table. The table records 57,000 or so clones, 70% to 85% of them present only once. The V gene is TRBV6-5, the J gene TRBJ2-7, with 11 bases lining up with TRBD2. Sequenced material: peripheral blood. The origin of this receptor is a man in his 60s with acute or convalescent COVID-19. DNA of the CDR3: TGTGCCAGCAGTCCACTAGCGGGAGCGTACGAGCAGTACTTC. It translates to CASSPLAGAYEQYF.